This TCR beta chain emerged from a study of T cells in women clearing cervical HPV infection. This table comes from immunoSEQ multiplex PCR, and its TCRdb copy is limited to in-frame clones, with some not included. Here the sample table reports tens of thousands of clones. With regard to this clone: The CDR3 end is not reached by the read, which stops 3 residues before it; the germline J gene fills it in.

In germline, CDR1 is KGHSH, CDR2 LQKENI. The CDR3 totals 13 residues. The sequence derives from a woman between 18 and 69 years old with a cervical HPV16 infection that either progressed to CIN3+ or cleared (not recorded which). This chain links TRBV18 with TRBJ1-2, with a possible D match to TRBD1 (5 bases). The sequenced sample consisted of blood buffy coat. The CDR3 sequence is CASSEAGVNDYTF. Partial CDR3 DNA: TGTGCCAGCTCGGAAGCGGGGGTCAATGAC.